This T cell receptor (beta chain) came from a study of cytomegalovirus exposure and HLA in healthy donors. Study results and limitations: Later on, analysis showed that most CMV-associated TCR beta chains appeared to be HLA-restricted.

It was with 60 Vbeta and 13 Jbeta primers that the PCR ran. TCRdb's copy holds only in-frame clones and misses some; the assay was immunoSEQ multiplex PCR. The sample has under 200,000 clones; roughly 79% are singletons. This clone came up once. Its antigen is still unknown. CDR1 and CDR2 (germline): SGHRS, YFSETQ. The CDR3 covers 12 residues. The gene calls are TRBV5-1 and TRBJ2-5; 9 bases are a match to TRBD1. TRBJ2-7 explains the end of the DNA better; the J call may be wrong. The sequencing sample was made of PBMCs. This clonotype was sampled from a male donor in good health and CMV-seropositive. The DNA for the CDR3 is TGCGCCAGCAGGGACAGGGGTCACGAGCAGTACTTC. It translates to CASRDRGHEQYF.